This passage covers 4 T cell receptor beta chains from one sample sequenced in a study of T cell responses to AZD1222 COVID-19 vaccine (TCRdb year 2021). According to the study, the label for this sample's time point signals: baseline before first vaccination. Libraries were made using the immunoSEQ multiplex PCR assay. As stored in TCRdb, this immuneACCESS dataset retains in-frame rearrangements with V and J assigned. A fraction of the clones does not appear; measured against another copy, unresolved V genes explain less than half of the discrepancy, and the remainder lacks a known reason. In this sample the table shows about 35,000 clones, 80% to 90% of which occur a single time. Approximately 6.8% of the sample rests with the top ten. The sequencing here drew on peripheral blood, taken on day 0 of AZD1222 vaccination. The receptors shown here come from an adult in good health.

V and J are TRBV27 and TRBJ2-1, with D uncertain. Germline CDR1 reads MNHEY; CDR2 reads SMNVEV (reference sequence). Trimming stripped 4 bases from V and 7 bases from J, with 11 bases between. The CDR3 is made up of 13 amino acids. The CDR3 coding sequence is TGTGCCAGCAGTTCCCGTCAGGTGAATGAGCAGTTCTTC. The encoded protein is CASSSRQVNEQFF.

CDR3 region: CASSQPYEKLFF. CDR3 in DNA: TGCGCCAGCAGCCAGCCGTATGAAAAACTGTTTTTT. V gene TRBV4-1 combines with J gene TRBJ1-4; D call uncertain. Germline values: CDR1 MGHRA, CDR2 YSYEKL. V lost 3 bases and J lost 6, with 5 bases in between. The CDR3 has 12 residues.

This CDR3 is CATSRDFRGETQYF. The CDR3 DNA is TGTGCCACCAGCAGAGATTTCAGGGGGGAGACCCAGTACTTC. V is TRBV15 and J is TRBJ2-5, with TRBD1 matching over 7 bases. From germline, CDR1 is LNHNV and CDR2 YYDKDF (reference sequence). V was clipped by 0 bases and J by 5 bases; unmatched bases: 3. The CDR3 has 14 amino acids.

V and J are TRBV5-1 and TRBJ1-2; no reliable D call. The germline V gene has CDR1 SGHRS and CDR2 YFSETQ. V was shortened by 0 bases and J by 10 bases, with 19 bases between the two germline ends. This CDR3 spans 15 amino acids. Here the CDR3 reads CASSLAGVGSGDYTF. The CDR3 DNA is TGCGCCAGCAGCTTGGCTGGAGTAGGGAGCGGTGACTACACCTTC.